This T cell receptor (beta chain) was captured in a study of T cells in tumors after PD-1 blockade. Overall study: Excluded were patients with checkpoint blockade, immunosuppressants, or radiotherapy or other anti-cancer therapy within 4 weeks. Treatment was either pembrolizumab 200 mg every 3 weeks or cemiplimab 350 mg every 2 weeks. A subset received ongoing vismodegib 150 mg daily alongside anti-PD-1 therapy.

Regarding the study as a whole: Around two fifths of tumor TCR clonotypes were also found in blood.

Clones were read by immunoSEQ multiplex PCR, and TCRdb kept only the in-frame ones, dropping some. The sample carries around 49,000 clones, over 75% recorded once. This clone ranks as medium-sized. Its target is not known. The germline V gene encodes CDR1 LNHDA and CDR2 SQIVND (reference sequence). The CDR3 has 11 residues. Trimming left V 4 bases short and J 8 bases short, with 8 bases between. Sequenced material: PBMCs, taken before anti-PD-1 treatment. The rearrangement uses TRBV19 and TRBJ1-1, with D possibly matching TRBD1 (6 bases). This clonotype originated in a human donor with basal cell carcinoma. CDR3 amino acids: CASSNTGEAFF. CDR3 DNA sequence: TGTGCCAGTAGTAATACAGGGGAAGCTTTCTTT.